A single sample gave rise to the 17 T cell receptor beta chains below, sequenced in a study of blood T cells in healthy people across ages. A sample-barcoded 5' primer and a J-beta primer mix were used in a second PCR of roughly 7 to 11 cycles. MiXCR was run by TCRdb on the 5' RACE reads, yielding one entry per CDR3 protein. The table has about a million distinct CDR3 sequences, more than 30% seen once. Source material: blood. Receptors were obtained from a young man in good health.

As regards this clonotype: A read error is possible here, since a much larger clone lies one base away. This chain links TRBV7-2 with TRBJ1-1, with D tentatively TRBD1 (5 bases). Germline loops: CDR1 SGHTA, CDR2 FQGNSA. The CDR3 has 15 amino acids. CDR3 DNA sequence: TGTGCCAGCAGCTCGTGGACATCCCGGAACGCTGAAGCTTTCTTT. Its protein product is CASSSWTSRNAEAFF.

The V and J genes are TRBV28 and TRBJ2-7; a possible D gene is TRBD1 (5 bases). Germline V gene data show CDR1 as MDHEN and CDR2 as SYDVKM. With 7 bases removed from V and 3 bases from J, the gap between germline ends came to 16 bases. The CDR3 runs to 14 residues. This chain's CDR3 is CASKAGPLDYEQYF. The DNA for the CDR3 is TGTGCCAGCAAAGCAGGGCCCCTTGACTACGAGCAGTACTTC.

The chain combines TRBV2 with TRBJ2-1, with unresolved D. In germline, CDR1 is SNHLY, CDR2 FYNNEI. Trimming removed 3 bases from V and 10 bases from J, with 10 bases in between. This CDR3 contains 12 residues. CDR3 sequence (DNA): TGTGCCAGCAGTGATAGGATCTACGAGCAGTTCTTC. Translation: CASSDRIYEQFF.

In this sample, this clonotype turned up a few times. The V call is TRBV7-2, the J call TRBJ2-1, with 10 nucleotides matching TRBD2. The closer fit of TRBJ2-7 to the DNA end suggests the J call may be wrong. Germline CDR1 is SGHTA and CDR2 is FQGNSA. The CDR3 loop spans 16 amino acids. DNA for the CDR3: TGTGCCAGCAGCTTAGCGGGACTAGCGACCTACAATGAGCAGTACTTC. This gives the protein CASSLAGLATYNEQYF.

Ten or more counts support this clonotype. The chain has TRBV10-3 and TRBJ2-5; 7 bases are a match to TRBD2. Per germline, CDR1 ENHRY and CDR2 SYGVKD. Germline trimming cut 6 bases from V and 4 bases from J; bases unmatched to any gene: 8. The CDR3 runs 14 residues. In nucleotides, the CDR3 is TGTGCCATCAGGGGGACTAACGACTTAGAGACCCAGTACTTC. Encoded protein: CAIRGTNDLETQYF.

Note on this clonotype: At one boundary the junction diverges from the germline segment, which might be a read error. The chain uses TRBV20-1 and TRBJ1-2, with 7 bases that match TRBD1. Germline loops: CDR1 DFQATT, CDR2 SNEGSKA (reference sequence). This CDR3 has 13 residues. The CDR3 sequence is CSAETGSDYGHTF. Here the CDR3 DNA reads TGCAGTGCTGAGACAGGGTCGGACTATGGCCACACCTTC.

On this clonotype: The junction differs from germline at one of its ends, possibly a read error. CDR3 sequence (DNA): TGTGCCAGCAGCGTCACGACAGGGATCGGAAACTATGGCTACATCTTC. Its translation is CASSVTTGIGNYGYIF. The chain recombines TRBV9 with TRBJ1-2; 7 bases align to TRBD1. CDR3 length equals 16 residues. Germline values: CDR1 SGDLS, CDR2 YYNGEE. Full variable domain (outside the CDR3, taken from reference TRBV9 and TRBJ1-2): DSGVTQTPKHLITATGQRVTLRCSPRSGDLSVYWYQQSLDQGLQFLIQYYNGEERAKGNILERFSAQQFPDLHSELNLSSLELGDSALYFCASSVTTGIGNYGYIFGSGTRLTVV.

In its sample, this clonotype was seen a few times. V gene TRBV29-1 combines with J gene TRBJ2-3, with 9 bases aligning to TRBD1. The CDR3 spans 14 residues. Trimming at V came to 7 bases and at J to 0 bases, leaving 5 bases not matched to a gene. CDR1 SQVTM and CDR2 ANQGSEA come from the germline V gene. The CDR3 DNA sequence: TGCAGCGCGGGGGACAGGGCTAGCACAGATACGCAGTATTTT. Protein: CSAGDRASTDTQYF.

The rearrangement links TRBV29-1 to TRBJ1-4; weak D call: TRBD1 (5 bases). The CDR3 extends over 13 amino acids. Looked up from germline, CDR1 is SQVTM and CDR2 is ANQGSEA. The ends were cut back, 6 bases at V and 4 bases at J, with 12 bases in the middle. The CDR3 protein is CSVQKGHNEKLFF. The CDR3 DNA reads TGCAGCGTCCAGAAGGGGCATAATGAAAAACTGTTTTTT.

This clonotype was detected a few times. The CDR3 nucleotides read TGTGCCAGCAGCCAAGATGATGGGACTTTGGTTCAGCCCCAGCATTTT. Translated, it gives CASSQDDGTLVQPQHF. V is TRBV4-2 and J is TRBJ1-5; D might be TRBD1 (5 bases). This CDR3 region has 16 residues. V was clipped by 0 bases and J by 6 bases, with 15 bases between them. Germline CDR1 LGHNA, CDR2 YNFKEQ.

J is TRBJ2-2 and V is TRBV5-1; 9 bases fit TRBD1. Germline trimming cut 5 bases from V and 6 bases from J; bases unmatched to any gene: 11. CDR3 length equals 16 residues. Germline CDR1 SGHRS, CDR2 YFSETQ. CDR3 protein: CASRRDRERIPGELFF. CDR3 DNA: TGCGCCAGCAGACGGGACAGGGAACGGATCCCCGGGGAGCTGTTTTTT.

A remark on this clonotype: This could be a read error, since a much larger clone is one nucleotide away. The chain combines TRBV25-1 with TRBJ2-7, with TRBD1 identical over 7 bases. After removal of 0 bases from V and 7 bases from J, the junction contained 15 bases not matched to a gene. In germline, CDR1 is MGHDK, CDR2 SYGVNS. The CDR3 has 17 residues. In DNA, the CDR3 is TGTGCCAGCAGTGAATACACCCGGGACAGTGCCTACAATGAGCAGTACTTC. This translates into CASSEYTRDSAYNEQYF.

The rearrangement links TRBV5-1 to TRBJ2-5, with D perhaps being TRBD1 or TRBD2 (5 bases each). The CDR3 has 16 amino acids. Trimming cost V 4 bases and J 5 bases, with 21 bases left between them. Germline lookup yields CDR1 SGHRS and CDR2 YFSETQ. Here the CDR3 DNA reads TGCGCCAGCAGCCGGTTAGGGGACGTCCCCACGGAGACCCAGTACTTC. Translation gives CASSRLGDVPTETQYF. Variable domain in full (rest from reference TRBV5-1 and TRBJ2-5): KAGVTQTPRYLIKTRGQQVTLSCSPISGHRSVSWYQQTPGQGLQFLFEYFSETQRNKGNFPGRFSGRQFSNSRSEMNVSTLELGDSALYLCASSRLGDVPTETQYFGPGTRLLVL.

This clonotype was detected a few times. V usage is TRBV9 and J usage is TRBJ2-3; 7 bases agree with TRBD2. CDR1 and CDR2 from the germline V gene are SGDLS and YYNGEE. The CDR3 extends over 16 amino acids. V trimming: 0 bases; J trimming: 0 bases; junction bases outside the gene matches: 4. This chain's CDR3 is CASSVDSGESTDTQYF. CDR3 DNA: TGTGCCAGCAGCGTAGACAGCGGGGAGAGCACAGATACGCAGTATTTT. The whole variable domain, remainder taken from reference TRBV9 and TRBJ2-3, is DSGVTQTPKHLITATGQRVTLRCSPRSGDLSVYWYQQSLDQGLQFLIQYYNGEERAKGNILERFSAQQFPDLHSELNLSSLELGDSALYFCASSVDSGESTDTQYFGPGTRLTVL.

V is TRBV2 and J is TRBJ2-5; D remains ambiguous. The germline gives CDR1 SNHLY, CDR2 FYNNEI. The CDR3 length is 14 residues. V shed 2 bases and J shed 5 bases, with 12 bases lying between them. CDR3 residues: CASSETVFLETQYF. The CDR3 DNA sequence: TGTGCCAGCAGTGAAACTGTCTTTCTCGAGACCCAGTACTTC.

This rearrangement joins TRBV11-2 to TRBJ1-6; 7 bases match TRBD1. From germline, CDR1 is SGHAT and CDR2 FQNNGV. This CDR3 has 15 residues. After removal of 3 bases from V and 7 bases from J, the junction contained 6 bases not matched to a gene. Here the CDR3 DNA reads TGTGCCAGCAGCTTGGGGACAGCGTCCAATTCACCCCTCCACTTT. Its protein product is CASSLGTASNSPLHF. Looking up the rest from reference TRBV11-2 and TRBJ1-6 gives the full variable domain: EAGVAQSPRYKIIEKRQSVAFWCNPISGHATLYWYQQILGQGPKLLIQFQNNGVVDDSQLPKDRFSAERLKGVDSTLKIQPAKLEDSAVYLCASSLGTASNSPLHFGNGTRLTVT.

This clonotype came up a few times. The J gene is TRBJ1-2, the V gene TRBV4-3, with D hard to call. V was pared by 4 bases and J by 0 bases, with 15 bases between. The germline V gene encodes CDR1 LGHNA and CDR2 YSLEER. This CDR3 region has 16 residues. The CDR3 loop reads CASSPISRGANYGYTF. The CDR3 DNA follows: TGCGCCAGCAGCCCGATCTCCAGAGGAGCTAACTATGGCTACACCTTC.